The 26 T cell receptor beta chains presented below share a single source sample, sequenced in a study of blood T cell repertoires in COVID-19. TCRdb's copy holds only in-frame clones and misses some; the assay was immunoSEQ multiplex PCR. This table has approximately 270,000 clones, around nine tenths appearing once. Material for sequencing was peripheral blood. The receptors derive from a man younger than 40 with acute or convalescent COVID-19.

This chain connects TRBV3-1 (or the pseudogene TRBV3-2) to TRBJ2-3; 8 bases are shared with TRBD2. Looked up from germline, CDR1 is LGHDT and CDR2 is YNNKEL (reference sequence). This CDR3 comprises 15 residues. Losses at the gene ends were 5 bases for V and 2 bases for J; bases not matched to a gene: 6. The CDR3: CASSWRGEPTDTQYF. CDR3 coding DNA: TGTGCCAGCAGCTGGCGGGGGGAACCCACAGATACGCAGTATTTT.

The chain links TRBV19 to TRBJ2-6; weak D call: TRBD1 (5 bases). The V gene's germline CDR1 is LNHDA and CDR2 SQIVND (reference sequence). The V end lost 8 bases, the J end lost 1 base, and 12 bases lay between the germline ends. CDR3 length equals 15 residues. The CDR3 region has the DNA TGTGCCAGTGTGCAGGGAAGATCTGGGGCCAACGTCCTGACTTTC. Translating it yields CASVQGRSGANVLTF.

The chain links TRBV9 to TRBJ2-3; 7 bases match TRBD2. The CDR3 covers 15 residues. Germline CDR1 is SGDLS and CDR2 is YYNGEE. The J segment lost 4 bases and the V segment lost 4 bases, leaving 9 bases of the junction unmatched. The CDR3 protein is CASSSAGVRSDTQYF. CDR3 bases: TGTGCCAGCAGCTCGGCGGGAGTACGGTCAGATACGCAGTATTTT.

This sequence joins TRBV19 and TRBJ2-7; maybe TRBD2 (5 bases). The CDR3 loop spans 14 amino acids. The V end lost 1 base, the J end lost 3 bases, and 10 bases lay between the germline ends. In germline, CDR1 is LNHDA, CDR2 SQIVND (reference sequence). The DNA for the CDR3 is TGTGCCAGTAGTATAGCGGGAACTTTCTACGAGCAGTACTTC. Translating it yields CASSIAGTFYEQYF. The entire variable domain, with the rest obtained from reference TRBV19 and TRBJ2-7, is as follows: DGGITQSPKYLFRKEGQNVTLSCEQNLNHDAMYWYRQDPGQGLRLIYYSQIVNDFQKGDIAEGYSVSREKKESFPLTVTSAQKNPTAFYLCASSIAGTFYEQYFGPGTRLTVT.

The chain carries TRBV4-1 and TRBJ2-3; 8 nucleotides match TRBD2. V shed 4 bases and J 3 bases; nucleotides not matched to a gene: 9. The CDR3 length is 16 residues. Germline V gives CDR1 MGHRA, CDR2 YSYEKL. CDR3 region: CASSPTRGRLTDTQYF. CDR3 nucleotide sequence: TGCGCCAGCAGCCCGACGCGCGGGAGGTTAACAGATACGCAGTATTTT.

The chain uses TRBV27 and TRBJ2-3; TRBD2 matches at 7 bases. This CDR3 has 16 residues. Germline V lookup: CDR1 MNHEY, CDR2 SMNVEV (reference sequence). The V segment lost 6 bases and the J segment 0 bases; nucleotides outside the gene matches: 9. The DNA of the CDR3 is TGTGCCAGCAGGCTCGGGACTACCACTAGCACAGATACGCAGTATTTT. Translated, it gives CASRLGTTTSTDTQYF.

A single count supports this clone. The rearrangement links TRBV6-5 to TRBJ2-7; 7 bases are a match to TRBD1. This CDR3 has 14 amino acids. V dropped 8 bases and J dropped 2; count of bases not matched to a gene: 9. In germline, CDR1 is MNHEY, CDR2 SVGAGI. The CDR3, as DNA: TGTGCCAGCCAACGGGCCCAGGGGGCCTACGAGCAGTACTTC. This encodes CASQRAQGAYEQYF.

The CDR3 is CASSLRDIQETQYF. DNA for the CDR3: TGTGCCAGCAGTCTCCGGGACATCCAAGAGACCCAGTACTTC. This chain joins TRBV6-5 and TRBJ2-5, with D tentatively TRBD1 (6 bases). CDR3 length: 14 amino acids. CDR1 MNHEY and CDR2 SVGAGI come from the germline V gene. The germline V and J ends were trimmed by 5 bases and 1 base, with 11 bases remaining between them.

A note on this clone: Other DNA sequences in this sample translate to the same CDR3. This sequence joins TRBV24-1 and TRBJ2-7, with D perhaps TRBD1 (5 bases). This CDR3 has 15 residues. Germline assignment: CDR1 KGHDR and CDR2 SFDVKD. Trimming pared 3 bases from V and 1 base from J, leaving 12 bases between. The CDR3 is CATSDPRDRSYEQYF. The CDR3 DNA sequence: TGTGCCACCAGTGATCCACGTGACAGATCCTACGAGCAGTACTTC.

V is TRBV5-5 and J is TRBJ1-4, with unresolved D. With 2 bases removed from V and 8 bases from J, the gap between germline ends came to 4 bases. Germline assignment: CDR1 SGHKS and CDR2 YYEKEE (reference sequence). CDR3 length: 11 residues. CDR3 coding DNA: TGTGCCAGCAGCTTTCGGGAAAAACTGTTTTTT. Protein: CASSFREKLFF.

This chain joins TRBV10-3 and TRBJ2-1; D is unresolved. V lost 4 bases, J lost 1 base, and 8 bases lay in between. The CDR3 has 14 residues. Germline CDR1 reads ENHRY; CDR2 reads SYGVKD. CDR3 amino acids: CAISGLSSYNEQFF. Here the CDR3 DNA reads TGTGCCATCAGTGGACTGTCTTCCTACAATGAGCAGTTCTTC.

About this clone itself: Other DNA sequences in this sample translate to the same CDR3. The V gene is TRBV6-5, the J gene TRBJ1-2, with 7 positions matching TRBD1. V shed 5 bases and J 5 bases; nucleotides not matched to a gene: 2. From germline, CDR1 is MNHEY and CDR2 SVGAGI. This CDR3 has 12 amino acids. The CDR3 loop reads CASSPQGYGYTF. In nucleotides, the CDR3 is TGTGCCAGCAGTCCACAGGGGTATGGCTACACCTTC.

This sequence joins TRBV2 and TRBJ1-2; 10 bases fit TRBD1. Trimming at V came to 8 bases and at J to 5 bases, leaving 8 bases not matched to a gene. The CDR3 is made up of 14 amino acids. In germline, CDR1 is SNHLY, CDR2 FYNNEI. CDR3 bases: TGTGCCAGCCGGGACAGGGGATTGCCATATGGCTACACCTTC. It translates to CASRDRGLPYGYTF.

This chain joins TRBV28 and TRBJ2-1, with 8 positions matching TRBD2. After removal of 6 bases from V and 4 bases from J, the junction contained 11 bases not matched to a gene. Germline lookup yields CDR1 MDHEN and CDR2 SYDVKM. The length of the CDR3 is 16 residues. CDR3 sequence: CASRDMGGGLYNEQFF. The CDR3 DNA is TGTGCCAGCAGAGACATGGGCGGGGGGTTGTACAATGAGCAGTTCTTC.

The V call is TRBV19, the J call TRBJ2-3, with a possible D match to TRBD1 (6 bases). V was cut by 5 bases and J by 1 base, with 13 bases left in between. This CDR3 spans 15 amino acids. CDR1 is LNHDA and CDR2 is SQIVND in the germline V gene (reference sequence). The CDR3 reads CASSAPDRGTDTQYF. For the CDR3, the DNA is TGTGCCAGTAGTGCACCGGACAGAGGCACAGATACGCAGTATTTT.

The rearrangement joins TRBV20-1 to TRBJ2-5; D is possibly TRBD2 (5 bases). Germline-derived CDR1 and CDR2 are DFQATT and SNEGSKA (reference sequence). The CDR3 runs to 11 residues. Trimming left V 6 bases short and J 4 bases short, with 9 bases between. The CDR3 reads CSAGGGETQYF. In DNA, the CDR3 is TGCAGTGCCGGAGGCGGAGAGACCCAGTACTTC.

This clone has just a few counts. The gene calls are TRBV19 and TRBJ1-5; unclear D gene. Germline V gene sequence: CDR1 LNHDA, CDR2 SQIVND (reference sequence). CDR3 length: 15 residues. Trimming took off 11 bases at V and 6 bases at J, with 23 bases between the two ends. The CDR3: CAGSTGWGGGQPQHF. CDR3 sequence (DNA): TGTGCCGGTTCGACCGGTTGGGGAGGCGGTCAGCCCCAGCATTTT.

The chain is built from TRBV19 and TRBJ2-2, with 7 bases lining up with TRBD1. CDR3 length equals 14 residues. The ends lost 3 bases at V and 5 bases at J; junction bases unmatched: 3. Germline V gives CDR1 LNHDA, CDR2 SQIVND (reference sequence). The CDR3 sequence is CASSIGRGTGELFF. CDR3 nucleotides: TGTGCCAGTAGTATCGGCAGGGGGACCGGGGAGCTGTTTTTT.

The V and J genes are TRBV28 and TRBJ2-5, with 8 bases aligning to TRBD2. Trimming at V came to 4 bases and at J to 5 bases, leaving 6 bases not matched to a gene. In germline, CDR1 is MDHEN, CDR2 SYDVKM. The CDR3 is 14 residues long. The DNA of the CDR3 is TGTGCCAGCAGTTACGGGGGGGCCGAGGAGACCCAGTACTTC. Its translation: CASSYGGAEETQYF.

In DNA form, the CDR3 reads TGTGCCAGTCAGGATTGGCCGAACACTGAAGCTTTCTTT. Translation gives CASQDWPNTEAFF. The chain recombines TRBV19 with TRBJ1-1; no clear D. This CDR3 is built from 13 residues. The germline CDR1 and CDR2 sequences are LNHDA and SQIVND (reference sequence). Trimming pared 8 bases from V and 1 base from J, leaving 11 bases between.

The chain recombines TRBV28 with TRBJ1-5; D possibly corresponds to TRBD1 (5 bases). CDR1 and CDR2 (germline): MDHEN, SYDVKM. V lost 3 bases and J lost 6, with 12 bases in between. The CDR3 totals 14 residues. The CDR3 nucleotides are TGTGCCAGCAGTTTCAATGGGGCAGGTCAGCCCCAGCATTTT. Translated: CASSFNGAGQPQHF.

The rearrangement uses TRBV5-1 and TRBJ2-2, with 8 bases fitting TRBD2. Looked up from germline, CDR1 is SGHRS and CDR2 is YFSETQ. With V trimmed by 0 bases and J by 4 bases, 5 bases remained unmatched. This CDR3 is 16 amino acids long. Written as DNA, the CDR3 is TGCGCCAGCAGCTTGGTCCCGGCGGGAGGCACCGGGGAGCTGTTTTTT. Encoded protein: CASSLVPAGGTGELFF.

The chain combines TRBV9 with TRBJ2-7; 7 positions match TRBD1. Germline CDR1 reads SGDLS; CDR2 reads YYNGEE. The CDR3 consists of 15 residues. Trimming removed 0 bases from V and 6 bases from J; junction bases left unmatched: 9. The chain's CDR3 is CASSVVTGDLVEQYF. In DNA, the CDR3 is TGTGCCAGCAGCGTAGTTACAGGGGATTTGGTCGAGCAGTACTTC.

The chain employs TRBV5-1 and TRBJ2-3; tentative D call: TRBD2 (6 bases). The CDR3 consists of 14 residues. CDR1 and CDR2 from the germline V gene are SGHRS and YFSETQ. V lost 2 bases and J lost 2, with 9 bases in between. The CDR3 bases are TGCGCCAGCAGCTTTAGCGGCGCCACAGATACGCAGTATTTT. This encodes CASSFSGATDTQYF.

This rearrangement joins TRBV7-3 to TRBJ1-2; D is perhaps TRBD1 (6 bases). Germline V gene data show CDR1 as SGHTA and CDR2 as FQGTGA. The V and J ends lost 4 bases and 8 bases respectively, with 20 bases between them. The CDR3 consists of 15 residues. CDR3: CASSSHRQDVRGYTF. CDR3 DNA: TGTGCCAGCAGCTCTCACCGACAGGATGTGCGCGGCTACACCTTC. Combining the CDR3 with reference TRBV7-3 and TRBJ1-2 gives the whole variable domain GAGVSQTPSNKVTEKGKYVELRCDPISGHTALYWYRQSLGQGPEFLIYFQGTGAADDSGLPNDRFFAVRPEGSVSTLKIQRTERGDSAVYLCASSSHRQDVRGYTFGSGTRLTVV.

This chain links TRBV27 with TRBJ2-2; TRBD2 agrees at 11 bases. Trimming at V came to 6 bases and at J to 5 bases, leaving 5 bases not matched to a gene. The germline gives CDR1 MNHEY, CDR2 SMNVEV (reference sequence). The CDR3 has 15 amino acids. The CDR3 nucleotides read TGTGCCAGCAGCAAACTAGCGGGGGAAACCGGGGAGCTGTTTTTT. It is translated as CASSKLAGETGELFF.